The text below deals with one T cell receptor (beta chain). Its target is unknown. V was shortened by 4 bases and J by 9 bases, with 19 bases between the two germline ends. Looked up from germline, CDR1 is MNHEY and CDR2 is SMNVEV (reference sequence). There are 15 residues in the CDR3. As to treatment: some 20 received Ad26.COV2.S at low or high dose, single or two shots; 5 received placebo; per-sample allocation not given. Each sample was drawn 63 days after the first injection (of vaccine or placebo). The record originates from a study of Ad26.COV2.S vaccination and SARS-CoV-2 variants. Background on the study: Ad26.COV2.S shots went into the muscle once or twice, 56 days apart. Study-wide results and limits: Spike-specific responses of CD8+ and CD4+ T cells were reported to display substantial breadth after vaccination.

Here immunoSEQ multiplex PCR was the method, and the copy in TCRdb shows in-frame clones only, minus some. This sample has about 440,000 clones, with about 92% found just once. This specimen consisted of peripheral blood, obtained in a trial of Ad26.COV2.S vaccine versus placebo. The sequence came from a person between 18 and 59 years old who received the Ad26.COV2.S COVID-19 vaccine or a placebo. The chain employs TRBV27 and TRBJ2-1; D is tentatively TRBD1 or TRBD2 (5 bases each). The CDR3 DNA reads TGTGCCAGCAGTTATAGCGCGACAGCTAGGGGTGAGCAGTTCTTC. It yields the protein CASSYSATARGEQFF.